This T cell receptor (beta chain) was found in a study of blood T cell repertoires in COVID-19 (TCRdb year 2020). General notes on the study: Samples from collaborators originated in the United States, Italy and Spain and spanned both the acute and convalescent phases of COVID-19. The prospective study material was composed of cDNA or gDNA derived from T cells, B-cell-depleted T cells, or PBMCs. Subjects who had been exposed to COVID-19, were actively infected with it, or had recovered from it provided the deeply sampled blood TCRbeta repertoires that made up the dataset. The repertoires were made available in a free public database intended to serve as a resource for research on the immune response to SARS-CoV-2. The samples were drawn from the first 160 participants of the ongoing ImmuneRACE study and from 1,254 subjects provided by 6 global collaborators. The sample metadata nearly always contained a de-identified subject ID, COVID-19 status, age in years and sex. Where available, HLA class I and class II types were obtained from metadata supplied by the sample provider rather than from assay-based typing. Results the study describes overall, beyond this receptor: How much clinical and demographic metadata was included differed by source and by participant, and the metadata was provided uncurated.

As to this clone: The antigen this receptor binds is unknown. No clone much larger than this one lies a single base away; base qualities are absent.

TCRbeta CDR3 regions were amplified from genomic DNA using the immunoSEQ Assay, a bias-controlled multiplex PCR. The original pipeline was this. Within the assay, amplification of reference gene primers was used to estimate how many nucleated cells each sample contained. To quantify the absolute abundance of each unique TCRbeta CDR3 rearrangement, sequence reads were collapsed and filtered. For each sample, productive Simpson clonality was calculated as the square root of Simpson's diversity index across productive rearrangements. TCRdb carries this immuneACCESS record with in-frame sequences only. Its versions omit some clonotypes, under half of them owing to an unresolved V gene in the studies checked, with the rest unexplained. D and trimming were read from the DNA, whereas the V and J calls and clone size are those reported in that table. In this sample the table shows approximately 220,000 clones, about four fifths of which occur a single time. 2% to 2.5% of the sample is in the top ten clones.

Whole blood was collected in K2EDTA tubes by collaborating institutions according to the institutions' own protocols. For TCRbeta analysis, collaborators shipped samples as frozen whole blood, isolated PBMCs, or DNA extracted from either of those sample types. This TCR came from a woman in her sixties with acute or convalescent COVID-19. Specimen: peripheral blood.

The CDR3 reads CASSVGPPLGGKGYGYTF. The DNA sequence follows: TGTGCCAGCAGTGTGGGCCCCCCTCTAGGGGGAAAAGGGTATGGCTACACCTTC. The chain was built from TRBV6-1 and TRBJ1-2; a tentative D match to TRBD1 spans 6 bases. The germline ends are 26 bases apart after V is trimmed by 4 bases and J by 5 bases. The CDR3 sequence holds 18 residues, the cysteine and phenylalanine included. The only DNA kept is the CDR3, 54 bases in frame from the first base. The CDR1 and CDR2 encoded by the germline V gene are MNHNS and SASEGT.